The entry that follows covers one T cell receptor (beta chain) sequence. This is likely an artifact of a read error, given a far larger clone one base away. As for time point: newly diagnosed GD, antithyroid drugs for less than 3 months. PBMC RNA served as the TCR library source. This sample was included in a study of regulatory T cells in long-lasting Graves disease. TCR beta libraries were built with iRepertoire HTBI primers and Arm-PCR of CDR3 regions. TCRdb reprocessed the multiplex PCR reads via MiXCR and lists one record per CDR3 protein. The sample shows 250,000 or so distinct CDR3 sequences, more than 15% of them seen only once. The sample was also reused in another study, on T cells in Graves' hyperthyroidism and ophthalmopathy. In that study: A model of 13 V-J features distinguished ophthalmopathy from stable hyperthyroidism.

The specimen was peripheral blood mononuclear cells (PBMCs), collected at new diagnosis, from a patient treated with antithyroid drugs. The sequence was obtained from a woman aged 25 to 39 with Graves disease.

The CDR3 here is CASSYSPGANEQFF. CDR3 coding DNA: TGTGCCAGCAGTTACTCCCCAGGGGCCAATGAGCAGTTCTTC. The chain employs TRBV27 and TRBJ2-1; maybe TRBD1 (6 bases). This CDR3 comprises 14 residues. V was trimmed by 4 bases and J by 6 bases, leaving 13 bases between them. Germline assignment: CDR1 MNHEY and CDR2 SMNVEV (reference sequence).